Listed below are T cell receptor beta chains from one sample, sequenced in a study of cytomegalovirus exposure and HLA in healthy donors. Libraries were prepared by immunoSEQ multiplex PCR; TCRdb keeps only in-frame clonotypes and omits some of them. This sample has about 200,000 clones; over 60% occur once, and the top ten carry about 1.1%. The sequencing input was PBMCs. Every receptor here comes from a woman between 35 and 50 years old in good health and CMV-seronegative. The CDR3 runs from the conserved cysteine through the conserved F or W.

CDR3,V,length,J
CASSQDGAGHRNEQFF,TRBV4-3,16,TRBJ2-1
CASTPGTTNEKLFF,TRBV7-9,14,TRBJ1-4
CASSPRTGRGYTF,TRBV7-8,13,TRBJ1-2
CASTRRAGGADTQYF,TRBV9,15,TRBJ2-3
CASSPGAQGGYTF,TRBV7-6,13,TRBJ1-2
CARRRAGGTDTQYF,TRBV30,14,TRBJ2-3
CASSLETNKGATEAFF,TRBV7-9,16,TRBJ1-1
CASSLAGDGQPQHF,TRBV5-1,14,TRBJ1-5
CSVGQGLSANYGYTF,TRBV29-1,15,TRBJ1-2
CASSAVGGRSGANVLTF,TRBV2,17,TRBJ2-6
CATSRGGQGIEAFF,TRBV15,14,TRBJ1-1
CASSEARASGANVLTF,TRBV6-1,16,TRBJ2-6
CASSQDPGLAEETQYF,TRBV4-3,16,TRBJ2-5
CASSLAGSYNEQFF,TRBV7-2,14,TRBJ2-1
CASSPYRETGELFF,TRBV11-2,14,TRBJ2-2
CASSPDSNSPLHF,TRBV25-1,13,TRBJ1-6
CASSVLGTASNTEAFF,TRBV6-1,16,TRBJ1-1
CSVLRGVPSAFF,TRBV29-1,12,TRBJ1-1
CASSLTGQGADTQYF,TRBV7-3,15,TRBJ2-3
CASSHPQGGAIDYTF,TRBV11-3,15,TRBJ1-2
CASSIEGLVDEQYF,TRBV19,14,TRBJ2-7
CASSPGLALGTGELFF,TRBV4-1,16,TRBJ2-2
CASSTNPDSEELFF,TRBV19,14,TRBJ2-2
CATSIRLAGIGDEQFF,TRBV15,16,TRBJ2-1